This section outlines one T cell receptor (beta chain) sequence together with its context. Its cognate antigen is unknown. The data derive from a study of response to subunit inactivated influenza vaccine. Study outcomes and limitations: Each seasonal influenza vaccination recruits few new T cells, the authors suggested.

From the RT-PCR reads, TCRdb called clonotypes with MiXCR, one entry per CDR3 protein. The table records under 750,000 distinct CDR3 sequences, about an eighth of them present only once. This receptor was identified in a man aged 50 to 60 who received an inactivated influenza vaccine. The input for sequencing was PBMCs from blood, taken on the day of vaccination.

In nucleotides, the CDR3 is TGCAGCGTTGCGGGACAACACTCTGGGGCCAACGTCCTGACTTTC. It is translated as CSVAGQHSGANVLTF. J is TRBJ2-6 and V is TRBV29-1; D possibly corresponds to TRBD1 (6 bases). Germline V gene data show CDR1 as SQVTM and CDR2 as ANQGSEA. CDR3 length: 15 amino acids. V lost 4 bases and J lost 0, with 10 bases in between.